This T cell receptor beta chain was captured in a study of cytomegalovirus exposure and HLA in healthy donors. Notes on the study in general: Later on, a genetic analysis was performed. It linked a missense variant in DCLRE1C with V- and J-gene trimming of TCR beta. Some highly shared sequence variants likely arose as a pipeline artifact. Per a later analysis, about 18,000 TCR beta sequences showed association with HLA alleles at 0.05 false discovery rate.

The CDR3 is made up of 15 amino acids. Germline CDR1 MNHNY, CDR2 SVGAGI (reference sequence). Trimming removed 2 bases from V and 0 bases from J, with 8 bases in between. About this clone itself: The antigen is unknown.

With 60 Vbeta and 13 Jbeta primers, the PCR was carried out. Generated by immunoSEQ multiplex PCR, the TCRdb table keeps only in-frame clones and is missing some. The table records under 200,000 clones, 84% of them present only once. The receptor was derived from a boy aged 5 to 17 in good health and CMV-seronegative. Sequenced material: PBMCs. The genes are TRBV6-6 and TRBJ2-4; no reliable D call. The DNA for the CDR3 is TGTGCCAGCAGTTACCCCTCCTTAGCCAAAAACATTCAGTACTTC. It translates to CASSYPSLAKNIQYF.